This section outlines one T cell receptor (beta chain) sequence together with its context. The antigen is undetermined. The entry originates in a study of chemoradiotherapy in HPV16-positive cancers. Study-wide results and limits: During treatment, candidate HPV-specific clones and E7-related motifs expanded in tumor.

Germline V gives CDR1 SGHKS, CDR2 YYEKEE (reference sequence). V was pared by 4 bases and J by 1 base, with 17 bases between. CDR3 length: 16 residues. Repertoires were sampled repeatedly during chemoradiotherapy. This table comes from immunoSEQ multiplex PCR, and its TCRdb copy is limited to in-frame clones, with some not included. The repertoire holds fewer than 30,000 clones, with approximately 93% as singletons. This specimen was taken from a patient who underwent chemoradiotherapy. This sequence was found in a human donor with HPV-associated anogenital cancer. This chain connects TRBV5-5 to TRBJ1-1; no firm D call. CDR3 in DNA: TGTGCCAGCAGCCCCTTACGGACGGTATCGAACACTGAAGCTTTCTTT. Protein: CASSPLRTVSNTEAFF.